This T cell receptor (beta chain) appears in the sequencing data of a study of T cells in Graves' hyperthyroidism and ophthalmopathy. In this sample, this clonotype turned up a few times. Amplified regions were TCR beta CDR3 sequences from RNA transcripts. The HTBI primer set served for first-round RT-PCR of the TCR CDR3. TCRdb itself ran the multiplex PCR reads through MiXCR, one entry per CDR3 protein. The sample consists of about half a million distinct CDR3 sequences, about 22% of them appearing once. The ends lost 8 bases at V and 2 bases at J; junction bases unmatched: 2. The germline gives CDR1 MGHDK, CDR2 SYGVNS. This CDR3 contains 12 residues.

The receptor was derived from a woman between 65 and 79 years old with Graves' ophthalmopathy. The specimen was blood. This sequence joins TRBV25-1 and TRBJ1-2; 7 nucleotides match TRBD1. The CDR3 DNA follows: TGTGCCAGCCAGGGACAGAACTATGGCTACACCTTC. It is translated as CASQGQNYGYTF.